This TCR beta chain is drawn from a study of T cell responses to AZD1222 COVID-19 vaccine (dated by TCRdb to the early 2020s). Regarding the research as a whole: AZD1222 recipients given second doses at about 4 weeks or at about 12 weeks were pooled, since spike-specific TCR depth and breadth were not found to differ between the two schedules. TCR sequencing covered 230 to 250 trial participants: about 210 given two doses of AZD1222 and approximately 25 given two doses of MenACWY control vaccine. Enrollment into the trials was organized by age into subgroups of 18-55, 56-69 and 70-plus years, and those subgroups contained roughly 140, 27 and 60 TCR-sequenced participants, respectively.

The sample's time point label is to be understood as: baseline before first vaccination. Samples from vaccinated people were obtained from the UK trials COV001 and COV002, which included a single-blind randomized controlled phase 2/3 trial of AZD1222 (ChAdOx1 nCoV-19) in healthy adults. For TCRbeta chain sequencing, PBMC samples were collected from trial participants at day 0 and at day 28 after the second dose. In the case of this clone: No antigen is known for it. Within one base of it there is no much larger clone, and no base qualities were kept.

The CDR3 regions of human TCRbeta chains were analyzed by immunosequencing. In the source study's methods: TCRs in the repertoires were compared against a reference library of SARS-CoV-2-specific TCRs that had been generated with the MIRA antigen-specificity platform. Breadth was defined as the fraction of unique TCRs that were SARS-CoV-2-associated. Depth was defined as the fraction of total T cells that were SARS-CoV-2-associated. Using the MIRA data, every spike-specific TCR was mapped to the spike region that the TCR reacted to and assigned to either a CD4 or a CD8 class. Log10-transformed breadth and depth values were compared by one-way ANOVA with Sidak's multiple comparisons tests. As stored in TCRdb, this immuneACCESS dataset retains in-frame rearrangements with V and J assigned. A fraction of the clones does not appear; measured against another copy, unresolved V genes explain less than half of the discrepancy, and the remainder lacks a known reason. For V, J and clone size, that table is used; D and trimming come from the DNA. The table for this sample lists about 100,000 clones; 88% of them were counted only once. Of the sample, about 1.8% falls within the top ten clones.

Results the study describes overall, beyond this receptor: Only five to seven AZD1222 recipients were SARS-CoV-2 seropositive at baseline, limiting conclusions about previously exposed vaccinees. Participants were mostly white British, with more females than males. The authors suggested clonal diversity may have been underestimated. The 56-69-year group was small, and its depth increase did not reach significance, likely because of low power. CD4 TCRs associated with the vaccine covered the entire spike protein, and the dominant responses were in regions 160-218 and 743-854. Epitopes outside the regions mutated in the B.1.351 and B.1.1.7 variants were reportedly recognized by nearly half of the unique spike-specific TCRs. After two AZD1222 doses, both the breadth and the depth of spike-specific TCRs were significantly higher than at day 0 and than in MenACWY recipients. Because no samples from the day 14 peak response were available, repertoires could be characterized only after the peak T cell response.

The V end gives up 4 bases and the J end 7 bases, leaving 4 bases in the junction not matched to a gene. Measured from the cysteine to the phenylalanine, the CDR3 is 13 residues long. The only DNA kept is the CDR3, 39 bases in frame from the first base. Looking up the germline V gene yields CDR1 SGHTA and CDR2 FQGTGA. The chain is made from TRBV7-3 and TRBJ1-1; TRBD1 aligns with 9 central bases. The sequencing used peripheral blood, collected on day 0 of AZD1222 vaccination. The receptor was isolated from an adult in good health. The nucleotide sequence reads as follows: TGTGCCAGCAGCTCGACAGGGGGATATGAAGCTTTCTTT. Protein translation: CASSSTGGYEAFF.